This TCR beta chain stems from a study of T-cell memory formation after mild COVID-19. In the study overall: Clusters of TCRs were largely donor specific.

This CDR3 has 15 amino acids. Trimming removed 0 bases at V and 0 bases at J, with 7 bases between. The germline gives CDR1 SGHRS, CDR2 YFSETQ. This clonotype was recorded at least ten times. Libraries for TCRalpha and TCRbeta carried sample barcodes and unique molecular identifiers via 5'RACE. TCRdb used MiXCR to reprocess the 5' RACE reads, holding one entry per CDR3 protein. The sample holds fewer than 350,000 distinct CDR3 sequences, over 11% seen once. This receptor was identified in a man between 18 and 35 years old who had mild COVID-19 (a few samples of this study predate the infection). Cell type and time point are not known. The material sequenced was PBMCs or a T cell subset sorted from them (not recorded which). V usage is TRBV5-1 and J usage is TRBJ1-5; no clear D gene. The CDR3 sequence: CASSLDSHSNQPQHF. The DNA of the CDR3 is TGCGCCAGCAGCTTGGACTCACATAGCAATCAGCCCCAGCATTTT.